This T cell receptor (beta chain) was observed in a study of shared clonotypes between healthy human individuals. Study-level points and caveats: Read depth was anticipated to influence clonotype sharing among donors. Represented diversity (both genetic and exposure-history) was limited by the small number of donors.

For this clone: Its specificity is not known.

Over several immunoSEQ plates, each subset's genomic DNA was distributed in even portions. Clones were sequenced by immunoSEQ multiplex PCR, and TCRdb holds only the in-frame ones, with some missing. This table has about 500,000 clones, roughly four fifths appearing once. The germline CDR1 and CDR2 sequences are GTSNPN and SVGIG (reference sequence). This CDR3 region has 15 residues. V lost 3 bases, J lost 5 bases, and 6 bases stayed unmatched. The rearrangement uses TRBV30 and TRBJ2-5, with 13 bases fitting TRBD2. The receptor was isolated from a woman aged 40 to 50 in good health. Some clones in this sample may be carry-over from other donors' samples. Sequenced material: PBMCs. The CDR3 nucleotides read TGTGCCTGGAGACCGGGACTAGCGGGGAGGGAGACCCAGTACTTC. Translation gives CAWRPGLAGRETQYF. The full variable domain, its missing parts supplied by reference TRBV30 and TRBJ2-5, is SQTIHQWPATLVQPVGSPLSLECTVEGTSNPNLYWYRQAAGRGLQLLFYSVGIGQISSEVPQNLSASRPQDRQFILSSKKLLLSDSGFYLCAWRPGLAGRETQYFGPGTRLLVL.